The subject of this entry is one TCR beta chain. The entry originates in a study of CD8 T cells in Susac syndrome. Roughly 0.45 to 1 ug RNA was reverse transcribed with random hexamers. TCRdb redid the calling of the immunoSEQ multiplex PCR reads with MiXCR, one entry per CDR3 protein. Of 140,000 to 150,000 distinct CDR3 sequences listed, approximately 95% are singletons. CDR1 and CDR2 from the germline V gene are WNHNN and SYGVQD (reference sequence). V lost 3 bases and J lost 0, with 8 bases in between. The CDR3 is 14 amino acids. Input material: CD4+ T cells from PBMCs. V is TRBV10-1 and J is TRBJ1-1; unclear D gene. The receptor's source is a human donor with Susac syndrome. The CDR3: CASSEKVLNTEAFF. The CDR3 bases are TGCGCCAGCAGTGAAAAAGTTCTGAACACTGAAGCTTTCTTT.